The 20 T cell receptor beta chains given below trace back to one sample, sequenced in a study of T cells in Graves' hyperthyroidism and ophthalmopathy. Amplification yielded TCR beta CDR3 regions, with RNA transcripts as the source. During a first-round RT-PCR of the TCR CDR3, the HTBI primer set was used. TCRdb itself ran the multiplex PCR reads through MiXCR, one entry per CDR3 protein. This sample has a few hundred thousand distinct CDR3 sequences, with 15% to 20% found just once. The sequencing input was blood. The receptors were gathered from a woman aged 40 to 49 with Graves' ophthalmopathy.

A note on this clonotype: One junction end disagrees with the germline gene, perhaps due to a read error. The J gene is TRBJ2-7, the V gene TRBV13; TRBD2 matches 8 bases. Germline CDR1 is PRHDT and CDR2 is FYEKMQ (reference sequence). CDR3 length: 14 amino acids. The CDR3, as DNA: TGTGCCAGCAGCTTAGGCCTAGCGGGCTACAAGCAGTACTTC. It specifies CASSLGLAGYKQYF. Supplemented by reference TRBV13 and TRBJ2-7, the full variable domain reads AAGVIQSPRHLIKEKRETATLKCYPIPRHDTVYWYQQGPGQDPQFLISFYEKMQSDKGSIPDRFSAQQFSDYHSELNMSSLELGDSALYFCASSLGLAGYKQYFGPGTRLTVT.

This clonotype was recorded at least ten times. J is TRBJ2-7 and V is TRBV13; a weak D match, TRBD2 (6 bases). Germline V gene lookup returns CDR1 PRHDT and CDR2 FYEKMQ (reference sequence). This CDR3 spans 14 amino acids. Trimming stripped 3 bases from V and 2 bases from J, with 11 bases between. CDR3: CASSFGGDTYEQYF. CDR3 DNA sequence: TGTGCCAGCAGCTTTGGAGGGGATACCTACGAGCAGTACTTC. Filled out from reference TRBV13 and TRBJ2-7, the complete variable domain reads AAGVIQSPRHLIKEKRETATLKCYPIPRHDTVYWYQQGPGQDPQFLISFYEKMQSDKGSIPDRFSAQQFSDYHSELNMSSLELGDSALYFCASSFGGDTYEQYFGPGTRLTVT.

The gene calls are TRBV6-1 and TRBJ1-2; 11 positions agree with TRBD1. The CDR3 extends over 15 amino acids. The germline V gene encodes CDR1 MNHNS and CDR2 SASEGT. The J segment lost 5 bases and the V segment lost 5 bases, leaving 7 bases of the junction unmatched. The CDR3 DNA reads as TGTGCCAGCAGTCCCGGGACAGGGGGTGCATATGGCTACACCTTC. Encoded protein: CASSPGTGGAYGYTF.

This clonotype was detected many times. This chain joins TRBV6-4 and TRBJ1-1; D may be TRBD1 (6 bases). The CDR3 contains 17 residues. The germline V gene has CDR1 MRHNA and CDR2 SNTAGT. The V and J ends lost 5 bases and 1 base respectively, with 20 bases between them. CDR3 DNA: TGTGCCAGCAGTCCCCTCGTCACAGGGCGGAGGAACACTGAAGCTTTCTTT. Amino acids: CASSPLVTGRRNTEAFF.

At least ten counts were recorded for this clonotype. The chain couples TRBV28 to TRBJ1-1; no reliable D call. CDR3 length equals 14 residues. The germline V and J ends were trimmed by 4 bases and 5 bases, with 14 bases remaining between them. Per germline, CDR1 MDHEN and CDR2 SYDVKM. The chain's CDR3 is CASSSLPGGTEAFF. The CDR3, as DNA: TGTGCCAGCAGTTCGCTCCCTGGAGGGACTGAAGCTTTCTTT.

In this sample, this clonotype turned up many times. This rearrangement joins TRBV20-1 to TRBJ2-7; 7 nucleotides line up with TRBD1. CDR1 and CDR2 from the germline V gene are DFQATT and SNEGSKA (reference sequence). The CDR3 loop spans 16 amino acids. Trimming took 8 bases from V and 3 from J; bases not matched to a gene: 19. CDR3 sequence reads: CSFSQLPGQYHYEQYF. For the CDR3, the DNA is TGCAGTTTTTCGCAGCTCCCGGGACAGTATCACTACGAGCAGTACTTC.

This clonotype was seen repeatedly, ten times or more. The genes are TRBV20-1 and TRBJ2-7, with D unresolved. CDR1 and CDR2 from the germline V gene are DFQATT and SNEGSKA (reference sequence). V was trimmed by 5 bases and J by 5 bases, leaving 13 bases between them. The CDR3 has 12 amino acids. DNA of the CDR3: TGCAGTGCTTTGGGAAGGCACGACGAGCAGTACTTC. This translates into CSALGRHDEQYF.

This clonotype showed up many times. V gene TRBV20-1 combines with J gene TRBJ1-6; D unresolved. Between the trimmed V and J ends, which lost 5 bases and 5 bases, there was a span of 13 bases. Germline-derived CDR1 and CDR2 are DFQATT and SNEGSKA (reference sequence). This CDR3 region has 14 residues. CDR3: CSAGLTLNNSPLHF. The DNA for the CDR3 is TGCAGTGCTGGCCTCACGCTTAATAATTCACCCCTCCACTTT.

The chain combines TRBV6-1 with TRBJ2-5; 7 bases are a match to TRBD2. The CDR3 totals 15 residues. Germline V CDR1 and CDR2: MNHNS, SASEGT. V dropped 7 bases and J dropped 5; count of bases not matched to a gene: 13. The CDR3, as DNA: TGTGCCAGCACCGGACTGAGCGGGACGCAGGAGACCCAGTACTTC. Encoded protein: CASTGLSGTQETQYF.

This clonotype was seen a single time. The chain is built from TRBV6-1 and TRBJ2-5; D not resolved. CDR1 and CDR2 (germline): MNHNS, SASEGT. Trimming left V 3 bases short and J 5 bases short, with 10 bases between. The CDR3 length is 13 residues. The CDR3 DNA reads TGTGCCAGCAGTGATCAGTCCGGGGAGACCCAGTACTTC. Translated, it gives CASSDQSGETQYF.

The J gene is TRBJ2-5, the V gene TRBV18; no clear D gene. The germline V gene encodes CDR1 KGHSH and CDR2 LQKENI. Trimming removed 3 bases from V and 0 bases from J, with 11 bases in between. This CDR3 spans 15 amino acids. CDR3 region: CASSPWAGNQETQYF. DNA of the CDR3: TGTGCCAGCTCACCTTGGGCTGGGAACCAAGAGACCCAGTACTTC. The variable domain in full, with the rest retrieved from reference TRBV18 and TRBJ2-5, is NAGVMQNPRHLVRRRGQEARLRCSPMKGHSHVYWYRQLPEEGLKFMVYLQKENIIDESGMPKERFSAEFPKEGPSILRIQQVVRGDSAAYFCASSPWAGNQETQYFGPGTRLLVL.

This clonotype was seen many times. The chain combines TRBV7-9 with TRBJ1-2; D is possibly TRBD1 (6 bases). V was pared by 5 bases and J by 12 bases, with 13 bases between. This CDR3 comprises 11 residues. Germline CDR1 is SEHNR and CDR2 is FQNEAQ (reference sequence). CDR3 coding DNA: TGTGCCAGCAGCGGAACAGGGCGCCACACCTTC. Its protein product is CASSGTGRHTF.

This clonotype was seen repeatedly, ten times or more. In DNA, the CDR3 is TGTGCCAGCAGAGTACCCGTTGACACTGAAGCTTTCTTT. Translated, it gives CASRVPVDTEAFF. The chain combines TRBV6-5 with TRBJ1-1; no definite D call. The CDR3 extends over 13 amino acids. The germline V gene encodes CDR1 MNHEY and CDR2 SVGAGI. Trimming left V 6 bases short and J 3 bases short, with 11 bases between.

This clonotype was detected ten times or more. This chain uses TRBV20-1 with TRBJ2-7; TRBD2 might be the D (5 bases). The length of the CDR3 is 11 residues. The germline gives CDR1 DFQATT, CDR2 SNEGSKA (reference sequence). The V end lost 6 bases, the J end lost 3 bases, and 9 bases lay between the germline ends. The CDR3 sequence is CSASRDYEQYF. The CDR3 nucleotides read TGCAGTGCCAGCCGGGACTACGAGCAGTACTTC.

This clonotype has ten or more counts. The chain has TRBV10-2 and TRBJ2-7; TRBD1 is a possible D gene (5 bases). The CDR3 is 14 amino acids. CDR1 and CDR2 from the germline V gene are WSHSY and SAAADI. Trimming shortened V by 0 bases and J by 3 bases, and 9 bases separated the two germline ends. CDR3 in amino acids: CASSESQGYYEQYF. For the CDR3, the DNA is TGCGCCAGCAGTGAGTCCCAGGGTTACTACGAGCAGTACTTC.

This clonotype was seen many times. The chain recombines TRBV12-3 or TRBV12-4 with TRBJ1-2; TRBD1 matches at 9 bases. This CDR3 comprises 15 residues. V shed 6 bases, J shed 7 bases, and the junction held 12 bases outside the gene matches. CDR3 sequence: CASRKMGQGHSGYTF. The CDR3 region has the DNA TGTGCCAGCAGGAAAATGGGACAGGGCCACTCTGGCTACACCTTC.

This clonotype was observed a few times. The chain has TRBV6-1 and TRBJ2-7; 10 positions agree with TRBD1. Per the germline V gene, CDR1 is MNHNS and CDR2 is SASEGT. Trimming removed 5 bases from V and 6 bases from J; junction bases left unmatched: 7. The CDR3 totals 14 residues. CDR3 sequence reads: CASSRQGASGEQYF. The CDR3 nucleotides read TGTGCCAGCAGTCGACAGGGGGCTTCTGGCGAGCAGTACTTC.

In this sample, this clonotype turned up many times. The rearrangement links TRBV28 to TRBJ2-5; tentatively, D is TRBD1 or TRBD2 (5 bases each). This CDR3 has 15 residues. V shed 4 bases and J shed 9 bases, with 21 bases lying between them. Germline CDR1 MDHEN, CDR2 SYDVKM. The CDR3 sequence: CASSSPRWGSWAQYF. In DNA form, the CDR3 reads TGTGCCAGCAGTTCCCCCCGGTGGGGGTCGTGGGCCCAGTACTTC.

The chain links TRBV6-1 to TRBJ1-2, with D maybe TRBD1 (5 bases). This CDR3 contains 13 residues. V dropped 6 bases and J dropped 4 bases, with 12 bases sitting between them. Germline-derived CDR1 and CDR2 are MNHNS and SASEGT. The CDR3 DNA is TGTGCCAGCAGCTTGGACAACGGCTATGGCTACACCTTC. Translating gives CASSLDNGYGYTF.

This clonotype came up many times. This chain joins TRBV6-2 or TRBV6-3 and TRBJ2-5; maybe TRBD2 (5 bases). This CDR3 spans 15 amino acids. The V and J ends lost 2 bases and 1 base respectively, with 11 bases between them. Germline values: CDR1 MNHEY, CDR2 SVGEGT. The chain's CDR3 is CASSYGGLIQETQYF. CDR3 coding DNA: TGTGCCAGCAGTTACGGAGGCCTAATCCAAGAGACCCAGTACTTC.